A single TCR beta chain is shown here with its context. The sample is drawn from a study of shared clonotypes between healthy human individuals. Genomic DNA per cell subset filled all wells of several immunoSEQ plates. The protocol was immunoSEQ multiplex PCR, while the TCRdb copy is restricted to in-frame clones and leaves out a portion. The data contain approximately 320,000 clones, around 74% of them singletons. The germline CDR1 and CDR2 sequences are SEHNR and FQNEAQ (reference sequence). Trimming removed 5 bases from V and 2 bases from J, with 12 bases in between. The CDR3 totals 15 residues. This rearrangement joins TRBV7-9 to TRBJ1-4; TRBD1 might be the D (6 bases). This TCR derives from a man aged 30 to 39 in good health. The source material was memory CD4+ T cells sorted from blood. The subset denotes: CD45RA-negative fraction. The CDR3 nucleotides are TGTGCCAGCAGCCCTCACAGGGCCACTAATGAAAAACTGTTTTTT. Protein sequence: CASSPHRATNEKLFF.